A selection of T cell receptor beta chains follows, all from one sample in a study of beta chain features in type 1 diabetes. Clones were sequenced by immunoSEQ multiplex PCR, and TCRdb holds only the in-frame ones, with some missing. The data show hundreds of thousands of clones, roughly a sixth seen once. Sequencing was carried out using naive CD4+ T cells from blood. The source is a man younger than 30 in good health. Each CDR3 is given without its conserved first and last residue. Expanded clones are given a class, and other clones once, few, many or no size at all.

J gene | V gene | clone size | CDR3 protein
TRBJ1-3 | TRBV7-9 | . | ASSLEAALLSGNTIY
TRBJ2-5 | TRBV7-2 | . | ASSLAGAPGQY
TRBJ1-1 | TRBV28 | few | ASRGHTNTEAF
TRBJ2-2 | TRBV7-8 | . | ASSLWAGNTGELF
TRBJ1-2 | TRBV6-4 | . | ASSSTGRSGYT
TRBJ1-5 | TRBV7-6 | . | ASSLKRDQPQH
TRBJ2-7 | TRBV5-4 | . | ASSSLAGPRWEQY
TRBJ1-1 | TRBV4-3 | . | ASSQDRENTEAF
TRBJ2-7 | TRBV5-4 | . | ASSLSSQGIGYEQY
TRBJ1-1 | TRBV9 | . | ASSVRGGNTEAF
TRBJ1-2 | TRBV5-1 | few | ASSPGQLYGYT
TRBJ2-1 | TRBV6-4 | . | ASSESVRGYNEQF
TRBJ2-1 | TRBV4-2 | few | ASSQNSGRSSYNEQF
TRBJ1-1 | TRBV23-1 | few | ASSQSRDLGTEAF
TRBJ2-7 | TRBV6-5 | . | ASSYSGTSGYEQY
TRBJ2-7 | TRBV15 | . | ATSTWKGVDEQY
TRBJ2-1 | TRBV5-1 | few | ASSFPSTNEQF
TRBJ2-1 | TRBV18 | . | ASSPTGNEQF
TRBJ1-3 | TRBV11-2 | few | ASSPAGSSGNTIY
TRBJ1-2 | TRBV2 | . | ASSDGYPFYGYT
TRBJ2-4 | TRBV18 | few | ASSPLGRGAKNIQY
TRBJ1-1 | TRBV9 | few | ASSSRTGSTEAF
TRBJ2-7 | TRBV29-1 | . | SAGVHEQY
TRBJ1-1 | TRBV6-6 | . | ASSYGLRGPPWAF
TRBJ1-4 | TRBV7-2 | . | ASSLGIVRDNEKLF
TRBJ2-5 | TRBV7-2 | . | ASSLARRETQY
TRBJ2-7 | TRBV27 | . | ASSGLAGGRDEQY
TRBJ2-7 | TRBV6-1 | . | ASSRDLGYEQY
TRBJ2-2 | TRBV2 | . | ASSDRRVPLGTGELF
TRBJ2-1 | TRBV5-1 | once | ASSLAGGVYNEQF
TRBJ2-1 | TRBV7-3 | few | ASSLRDSSYNEQF
TRBJ2-7 | TRBV9 | few | ASSVAPLSYEQY
TRBJ1-1 | TRBV4-3 | . | ASSQDSVGTEAF
TRBJ1-1 | TRBV7-2 | . | ASSPQGAQVTEAF
TRBJ2-1 | TRBV5-1 | few | ASSSGLVSWVEQF
TRBJ1-2 | TRBV6-5 | few | ASSYSAGPNYGYT
TRBJ1-2 | TRBV7-2 | . | ASSATRYGYT
TRBJ2-5 | TRBV11-2 | few | ASSPGLQETQY
TRBJ2-7 | TRBV29-1 | . | SVGDSYEQY
TRBJ1-2 | TRBV28 | few | ASSYPDRDNYGYT
TRBJ1-1 | TRBV4-1 | . | ASSPLGQLNTEAF
TRBJ1-2 | TRBV28 | . | ASSLPGNYGYT
TRBJ2-6 | TRBV7-3 | . | ASRTLGANVLT